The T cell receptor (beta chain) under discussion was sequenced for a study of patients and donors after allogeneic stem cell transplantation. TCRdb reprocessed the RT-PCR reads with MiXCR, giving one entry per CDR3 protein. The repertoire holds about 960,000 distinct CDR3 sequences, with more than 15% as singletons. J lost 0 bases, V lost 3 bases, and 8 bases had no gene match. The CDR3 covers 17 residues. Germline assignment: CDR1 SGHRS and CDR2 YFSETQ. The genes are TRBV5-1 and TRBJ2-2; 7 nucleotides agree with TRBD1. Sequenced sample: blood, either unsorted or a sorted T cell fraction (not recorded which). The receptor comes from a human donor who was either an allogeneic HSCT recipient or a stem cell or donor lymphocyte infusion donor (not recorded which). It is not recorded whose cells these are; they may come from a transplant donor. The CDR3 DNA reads TGCGCCAGCAGCTCCGGAGTAGGGGGCGCGAACACCGGGGAGCTGTTTTTT. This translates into CASSSGVGGANTGELFF.